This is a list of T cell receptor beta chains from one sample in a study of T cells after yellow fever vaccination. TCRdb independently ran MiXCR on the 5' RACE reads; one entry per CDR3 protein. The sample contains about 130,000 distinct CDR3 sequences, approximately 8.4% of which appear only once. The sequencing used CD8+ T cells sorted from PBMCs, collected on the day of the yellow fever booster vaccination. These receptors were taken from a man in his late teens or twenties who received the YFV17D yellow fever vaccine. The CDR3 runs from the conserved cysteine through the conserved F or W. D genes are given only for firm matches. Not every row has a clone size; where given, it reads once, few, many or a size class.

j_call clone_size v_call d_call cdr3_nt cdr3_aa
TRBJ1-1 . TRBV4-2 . TGTGCCAGCAGCCAGCTGCTGGACAGAGAGGCTTTCTTT CASSQLLDREAFF
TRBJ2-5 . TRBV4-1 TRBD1 TGCGCCAGCAGCCAAGGCTGGGGACAGGGAAGAGAGACCCAGTACTTC CASSQGWGQGRETQYF
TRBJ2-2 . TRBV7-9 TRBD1 TGTGCCAGCAGCCCCAAAGACAGGGAGAACACCGGGGAGCTGTTTTTT CASSPKDRENTGELFF
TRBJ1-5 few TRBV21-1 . TGTGCCAGCAGCAACCCAATCCGGGACAGGGAGTATAGCAATCAGCCCCAGCATTTT CASSNPIRDREYSNQPQHF
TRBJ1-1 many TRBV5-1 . TGCGCCAGCAGCTTGCGGACTCAGGGGACTGAAGCTTTCTTT CASSLRTQGTEAFF
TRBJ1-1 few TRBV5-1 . TGCGCCAGCAGCTTATTACAGGCGATGAACACTGAAGCTTTCTTT CASSLLQAMNTEAFF
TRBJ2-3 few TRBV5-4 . TGTGCCAGCAGCTTCATGGTGGGGGGAGATAGCACAGATACGCAGTATTTT CASSFMVGGDSTDTQYF
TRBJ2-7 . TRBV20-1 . TGCAGTCTTCGGGCGGAGACCCCCTACGAGCAGTACTTC CSLRAETPYEQYF
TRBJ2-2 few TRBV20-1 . TGCAGTGCCGTGCGGGGTAGAGTTACCGGGGAGCTGTTTTTT CSAVRGRVTGELFF
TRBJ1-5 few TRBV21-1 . TGTGCCAGCAGCAAAGCGGTGAAAAGGGAAGCGGGTCAGCCCCAGCATTTT CASSKAVKREAGQPQHF
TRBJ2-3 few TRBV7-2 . TGTGCCAGCAGAGGGGGGACTACCGTTGATACGCAGTATTTT CASRGGTTVDTQYF
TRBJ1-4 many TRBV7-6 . TGTGCCAGCAGCTTGAATCCCGCCGGTGAAAAACTGTTTTTT CASSLNPAGEKLFF
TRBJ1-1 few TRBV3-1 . TGTGCCAGCAGCCCCCTCGGAGGGAGCACTGAAGCTTTCTTT CASSPLGGSTEAFF
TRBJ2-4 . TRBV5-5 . TGTGCCAGCAGCTGGACAACGCAGGGCGCCAAGAACTTC CASSWTTQGAKNF
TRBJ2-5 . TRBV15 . TGTGCCACCAGCAGAGATTGGGAGACCGAGTACTTC CATSRDWETEYF
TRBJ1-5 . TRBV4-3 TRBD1 TGCGCCAGCAGCCAGCAGGACAGGGGGCAGCCCCAGCATTTT CASSQQDRGQPQHF
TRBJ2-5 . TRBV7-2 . TGTGCCAGCAGCTTAGCCACCGAGGGACTCATTGCCCAGTACTTC CASSLATEGLIAQYF
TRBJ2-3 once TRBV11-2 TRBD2 TGTGCCAGCAGCTTATCCCTAGCGGAAACAGATACGCAGTATTTT CASSLSLAETDTQYF
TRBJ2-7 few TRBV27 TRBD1 TGTGCCAGCAGTTTAGGGGCAGGGGGAGACGAGCAGTACTTC CASSLGAGGDEQYF
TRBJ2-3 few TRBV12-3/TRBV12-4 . TGTGCCAGCAGTTTTGTCGGACGCACAGATACGCAGTATTTT CASSFVGRTDTQYF
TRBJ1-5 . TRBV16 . TGTGCCAGCAGCGAGGGGAGCAATCAGCCCCAGCATTTT CASSEGSNQPQHF
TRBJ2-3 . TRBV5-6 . TGTGCCAGCAGCTTGGTTTGGGGTTCCGATACGCAGTATTTT CASSLVWGSDTQYF
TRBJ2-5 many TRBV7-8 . TGTGCCAGCAGCTTAGCGGGGCTTTTTTTAGAGACCCAGTACTTC CASSLAGLFLETQYF
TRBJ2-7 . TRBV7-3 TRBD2 TGTGCCAGCAGCCCGGCCGGCGGGGGAAAATACGAGCAGTACTTC CASSPAGGGKYEQYF
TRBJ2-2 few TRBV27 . TGTGCCAGCAGTTTATACCAGAACACCGGGGAGCTGTTTTTT CASSLYQNTGELFF
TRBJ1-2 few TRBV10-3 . TGTGCCATCAGTGACCAGGACACTAACTATGGCTACACCTTC CAISDQDTNYGYTF
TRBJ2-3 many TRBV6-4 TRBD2 TGTGCCAGCAGTGACGAAGCGGGGGGCACAGATACGCAGTATTTT CASSDEAGGTDTQYF
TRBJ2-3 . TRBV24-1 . TGTGCCACCAGTGTCTCGGACGGAGTTTTAGATACGCAGTATTTT CATSVSDGVLDTQYF
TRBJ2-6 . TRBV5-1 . TGCGCCAGCACCCCGGGGGAGACAGTCAACTCTGGGGCCAACGTCCTGACTTTC CASTPGETVNSGANVLTF
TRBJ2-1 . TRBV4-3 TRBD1 TGCGCCAGCAGCCAAGGAGGGACAGGGGGCGAGCAGTTCTTC CASSQGGTGGEQFF
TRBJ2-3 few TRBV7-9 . TGTGCCAGCAGACCTATCGCAGGGAAATTCACAGATACGCAGTATTTT CASRPIAGKFTDTQYF
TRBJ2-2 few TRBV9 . TGTGCCAGCAGCGTAGTGGTGGAGCCCACCGGGGAGCTGTTTTTT CASSVVVEPTGELFF
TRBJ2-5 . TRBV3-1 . TGTGCCAGCAGCCACCCACCTGCGGAAGAGACCCAGTACTTC CASSHPPAEETQYF
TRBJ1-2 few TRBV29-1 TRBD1 TGCACCAACGACAGACCAGAGGACAGGGTCGCTGGAGGCTACACCTTC CTNDRPEDRVAGGYTF
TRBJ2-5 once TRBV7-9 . TGTGCCAGCAGCTTGGGGTGGGAGACCCAGTACTTC CASSLGWETQYF
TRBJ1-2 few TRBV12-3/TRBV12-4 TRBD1 TGTGCCAGCAGTACAGGGGCCTCTTTTTATGGCTACACCTTC CASSTGASFYGYTF
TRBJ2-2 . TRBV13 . TGTGCCAGCAGCACCTACACCGGGGAGCTGTTTTTT CASSTYTGELFF
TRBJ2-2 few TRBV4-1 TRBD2 TGCGCCAGCAGCCAAGGTCTGGGGGGGGTTGTTTTT CASSQGLGGVVF
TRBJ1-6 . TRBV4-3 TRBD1 TGCGCCAGCAGGGATCTCACGGTGGGACAGGGCAATTCACCCCTCCACTTT CASRDLTVGQGNSPLHF
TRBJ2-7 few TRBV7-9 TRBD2 TGTGCCAGCAGCTTCAGCGGGGAGTACGAGCAGTACTTC CASSFSGEYEQYF
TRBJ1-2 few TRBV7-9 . TGTGCCAGCAGCTTAGCGCTGGGGGTAACCTATGGCTACACCTTC CASSLALGVTYGYTF
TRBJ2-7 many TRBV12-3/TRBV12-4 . TGTGCCTCCGGGGGAACTCGCTCCTACGAGCAGTACTTC CASGGTRSYEQYF
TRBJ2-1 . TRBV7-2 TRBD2 TGTGCCAGCAGCTTATCGGGGGGGGCCTCGGAGGAGCAGTTCTTC CASSLSGGASEEQFF
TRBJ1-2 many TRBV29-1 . TGCAGCGTTGAAGATTGGCAGTACTATGGCTACACCTTC CSVEDWQYYGYTF
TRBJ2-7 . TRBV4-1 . TGCGCCAGCAGCCAAGGACAAGCATACGAGCAGTACTTC CASSQGQAYEQYF
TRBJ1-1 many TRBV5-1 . TGCGCCAGCAGCTTGGTCGACAGTCGGGGCACTGAAGCTTTCTTT CASSLVDSRGTEAFF
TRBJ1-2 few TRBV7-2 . TGTGCCAGCAGCCCAGTGGGGGGAAGTACTAACTATGGCTACACCTTC CASSPVGGSTNYGYTF
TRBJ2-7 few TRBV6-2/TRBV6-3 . TGTGCCACCGATACCTACGAGCAGTACTTC CATDTYEQYF
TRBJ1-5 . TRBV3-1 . TGTGCCAGCAGCCCTCGTCCGGGCTTGAGCGATCAGCCCCAGCATTTT CASSPRPGLSDQPQHF
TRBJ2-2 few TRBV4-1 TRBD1 TGCGCCAGCAGCATTCGGGACAGCAACACCGGGGAGCTGTTTTTT CASSIRDSNTGELFF
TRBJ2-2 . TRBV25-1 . TGTGCCAGCAGTGAATGGCAGGACGACACCGGGGAGCTGTTTTTT CASSEWQDDTGELFF
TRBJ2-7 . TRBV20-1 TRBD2 TGCAGTGCTAGAATGACGAGCGGGGGACCCTACGAGCAGTACTTC CSARMTSGGPYEQYF
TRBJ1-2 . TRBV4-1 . TGCGCCAGCAGCCAAGACGGCCTCTATGGCTACACCTTC CASSQDGLYGYTF
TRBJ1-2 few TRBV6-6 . TGTGCCAGCAGTTACTCCCGACAGGACACCTTC CASSYSRQDTF
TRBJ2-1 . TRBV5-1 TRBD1 TGCGCCAGCCGGACCCCAGGGGGCAGGCAGTTCTTC CASRTPGGRQFF
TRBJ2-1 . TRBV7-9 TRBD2 TGTGCCAGCAGCGCTGGACTAGGGGTAAATGAGCAGTTCTTC CASSAGLGVNEQFF
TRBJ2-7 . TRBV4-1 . TGCGCCAGCAGCCAAGCCGGCAGCTACGAGCAGTACTTC CASSQAGSYEQYF
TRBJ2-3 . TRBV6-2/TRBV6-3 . TGTGCCAGCAGTTACTCTCCAGAAACAGATACGCAGTATTTT CASSYSPETDTQYF
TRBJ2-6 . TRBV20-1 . TGCAGTGCTCGCGGGGCCAACGTCCTGACTTTC CSARGANVLTF
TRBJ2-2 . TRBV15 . TGTGCCACCAGCAGAGATATGACGACCGGGGAGCTGTTTTTT CATSRDMTTGELFF